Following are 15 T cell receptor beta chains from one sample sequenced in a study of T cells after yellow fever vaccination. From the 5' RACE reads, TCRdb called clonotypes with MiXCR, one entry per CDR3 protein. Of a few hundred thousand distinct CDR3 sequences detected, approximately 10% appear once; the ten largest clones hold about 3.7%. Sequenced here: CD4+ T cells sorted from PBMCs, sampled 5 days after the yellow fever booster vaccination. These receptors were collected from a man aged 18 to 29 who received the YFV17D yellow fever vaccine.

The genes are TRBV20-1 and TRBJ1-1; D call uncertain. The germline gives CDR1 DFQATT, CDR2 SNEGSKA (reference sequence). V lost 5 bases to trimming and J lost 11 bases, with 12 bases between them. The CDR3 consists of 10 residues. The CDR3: CSAYRPVAFF. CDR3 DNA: TGCAGTGCTTACAGACCCGTCGCTTTCTTT.

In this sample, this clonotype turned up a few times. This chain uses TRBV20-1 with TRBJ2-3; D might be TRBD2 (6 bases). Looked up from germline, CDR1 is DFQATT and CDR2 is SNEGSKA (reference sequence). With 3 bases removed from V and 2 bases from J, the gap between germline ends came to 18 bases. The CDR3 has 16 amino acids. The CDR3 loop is CSASPAERAFTDTQYF. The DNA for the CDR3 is TGCAGTGCTAGTCCCGCCGAGCGGGCCTTCACAGATACGCAGTATTTT.

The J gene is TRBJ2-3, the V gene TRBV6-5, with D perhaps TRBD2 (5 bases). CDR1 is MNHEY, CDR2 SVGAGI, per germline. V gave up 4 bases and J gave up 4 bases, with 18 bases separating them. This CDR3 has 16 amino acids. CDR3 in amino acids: CASSSSLLNGADTQYF. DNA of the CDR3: TGTGCCAGCAGTTCTTCCCTCCTTAACGGGGCAGATACGCAGTATTTT.

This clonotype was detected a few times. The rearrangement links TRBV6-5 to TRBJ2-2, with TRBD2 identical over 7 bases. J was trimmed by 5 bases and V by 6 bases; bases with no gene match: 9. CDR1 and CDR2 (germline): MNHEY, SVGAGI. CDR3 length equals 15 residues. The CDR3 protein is CASSLNGGTTGELFF. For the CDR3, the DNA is TGTGCCAGCAGCCTGAACGGGGGGACTACCGGGGAGCTGTTTTTT.

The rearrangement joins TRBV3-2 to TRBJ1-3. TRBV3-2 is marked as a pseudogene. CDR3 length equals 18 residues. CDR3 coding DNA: TGTGCCAGCAGCCAAGAGGGCCTACCGTCTATCTCTGGAAACACCATATATTTT. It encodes CASSQEGLPSISGNTIYF.

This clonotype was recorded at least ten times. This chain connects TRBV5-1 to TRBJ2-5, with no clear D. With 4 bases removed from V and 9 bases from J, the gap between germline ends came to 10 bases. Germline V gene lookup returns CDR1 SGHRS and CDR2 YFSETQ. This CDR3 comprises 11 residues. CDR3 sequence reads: CASSAGPAQYF. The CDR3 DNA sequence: TGCGCCAGCAGCGCCGGTCCGGCCCAGTACTTC.

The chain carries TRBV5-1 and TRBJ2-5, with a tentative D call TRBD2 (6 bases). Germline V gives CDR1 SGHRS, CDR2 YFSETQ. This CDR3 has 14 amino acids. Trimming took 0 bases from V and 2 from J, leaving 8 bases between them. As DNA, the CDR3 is TGCGCCAGCAGCTTGGAACGGGGGCAAGAGACCCAGTACTTC. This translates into CASSLERGQETQYF.

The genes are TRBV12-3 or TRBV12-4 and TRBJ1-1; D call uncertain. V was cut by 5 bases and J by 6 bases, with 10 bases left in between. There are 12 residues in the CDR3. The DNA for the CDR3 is TGTGCCAGCAGTCGAAACTCCCCTGAAGCTTTCTTT. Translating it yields CASSRNSPEAFF.

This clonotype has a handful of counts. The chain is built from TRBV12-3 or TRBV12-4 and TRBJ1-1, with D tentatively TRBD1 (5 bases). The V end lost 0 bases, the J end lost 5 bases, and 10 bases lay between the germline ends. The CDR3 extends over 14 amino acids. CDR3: CASSLAWGGTEAFF. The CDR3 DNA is TGTGCCAGCAGTTTAGCCTGGGGGGGGACTGAAGCTTTCTTT.

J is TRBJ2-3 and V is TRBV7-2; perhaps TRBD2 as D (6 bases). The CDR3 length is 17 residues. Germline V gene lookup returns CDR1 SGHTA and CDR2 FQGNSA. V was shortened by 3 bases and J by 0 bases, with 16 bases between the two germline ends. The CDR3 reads CASSFGTPGSSTDTQYF. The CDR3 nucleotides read TGTGCCAGCAGCTTCGGGACTCCAGGATCTAGCACAGATACGCAGTATTTT.

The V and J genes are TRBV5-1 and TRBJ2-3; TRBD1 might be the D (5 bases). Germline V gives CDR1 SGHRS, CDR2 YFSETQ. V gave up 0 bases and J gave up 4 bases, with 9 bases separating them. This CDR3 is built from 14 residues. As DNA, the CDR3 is TGCGCCAGCAGCTTGGGCAGGGTCCCAGATACGCAGTATTTT. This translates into CASSLGRVPDTQYF. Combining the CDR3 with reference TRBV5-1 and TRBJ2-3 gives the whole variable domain KAGVTQTPRYLIKTRGQQVTLSCSPISGHRSVSWYQQTPGQGLQFLFEYFSETQRNKGNFPGRFSGRQFSNSRSEMNVSTLELGDSALYLCASSLGRVPDTQYFGPGTRLTVL.

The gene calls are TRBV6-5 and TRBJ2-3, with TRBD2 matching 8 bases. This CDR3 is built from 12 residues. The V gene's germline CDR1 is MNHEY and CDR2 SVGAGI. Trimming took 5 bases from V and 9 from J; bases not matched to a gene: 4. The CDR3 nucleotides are TGTGCCAGCAGTACGGGGGGGACGACGCAGTATTTT. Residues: CASSTGGTTQYF.

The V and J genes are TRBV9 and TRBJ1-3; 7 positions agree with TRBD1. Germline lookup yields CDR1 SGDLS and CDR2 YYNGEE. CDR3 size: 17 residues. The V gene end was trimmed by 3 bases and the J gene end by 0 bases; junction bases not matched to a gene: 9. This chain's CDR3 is CASSAGNRGASGNTIYF. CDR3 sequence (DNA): TGTGCCAGCAGCGCCGGTAACAGGGGAGCCTCTGGAAACACCATATATTTT.

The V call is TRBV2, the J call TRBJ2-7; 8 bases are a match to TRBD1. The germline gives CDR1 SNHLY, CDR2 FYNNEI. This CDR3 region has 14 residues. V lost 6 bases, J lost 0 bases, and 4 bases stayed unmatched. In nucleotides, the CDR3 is TGTGCCAGCAGGGGACAGGCGAGCTCCTACGAGCAGTACGTC. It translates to CASRGQASSYEQYV.

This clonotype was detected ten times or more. CDR3 in amino acids: CASSLETGYEQYV. The CDR3, as DNA: TGTGCCAGCAGCTTAGAGACTGGGTACGAGCAGTACGTC. The chain links TRBV7-2 to TRBJ2-7; D remains ambiguous. This CDR3 is 13 amino acids long. Trimming stripped 1 base from V and 4 bases from J, with 8 bases between. Germline V gives CDR1 SGHTA, CDR2 FQGNSA.